These T cell receptor beta chains were read from a single sample in a study of a mutant IDH1 vaccine in newly diagnosed glioma. These TCRs' antigens remain unknown. Method: immunoSEQ multiplex PCR; TCRdb's copy keeps in-frame clones and lacks some. The sample consists of around 36,000 clones, more than 85% of them appearing once. The input for sequencing was PBMCs, taken from a glioma patient whose treatment included an IDH1 peptide vaccine. These receptors were collected from a middle-aged man with glioma. Both conserved end residues are trimmed from each CDR3.

V	J	CDR3
TRBV10-2	TRBJ1-1	ASRSAWGNTEAF
TRBV27	TRBJ1-5	ASSLSGGNQPQH
TRBV11-3	TRBJ1-5	ASSLGEEGGQPQH
TRBV19	TRBJ2-7	ASSTKGAYEQY
TRBV19	TRBJ1-1	ASSDQSRRMNTEAF
TRBV28	TRBJ1-2	ASRLGTAYGYT
TRBV10-2	TRBJ2-5	ASGAGTSSETQY
TRBV7-9	TRBJ2-3	ASSTWEDTDTQY
TRBV7-2	TRBJ2-7	ASSLGGGYAEQY
TRBV6-1	TRBJ2-1	ASRIGLSYNEQF
TRBV7-7	TRBJ2-7	ASSLFEGNTSYEQY
TRBV23-1	TRBJ1-4	ASSSPATIKDGPNEKLF
TRBV19	TRBJ2-7	ARAGIPYEQY
TRBV19	TRBJ2-7	ASANGQQVGHEQY
TRBV29-1	TRBJ2-5	SVSRVQETQY
TRBV19	TRBJ2-7	ASRRGTASYEQY
TRBV6-1	TRBJ2-1	ASSEPGYSDNEQF
TRBV7-6	TRBJ2-5	ASSPGGPIDRETQY
TRBV6-5	TRBJ2-7	ASSSLGWTYEQY
TRBV19	TRBJ1-1	ASSGQGFSEAF
TRBV25-1	TRBJ1-3	ASSDWQGAGNTIY
TRBV7-9	TRBJ2-3	ASSSLAGTDTQY
TRBV7-9	TRBJ2-7	ASTLPQSGKSSYEQY
TRBV4-1	TRBJ2-5	ASSQSGGETQY
TRBV2	TRBJ1-1	ASNLPAQGAWDTEAF
TRBV27	TRBJ2-7	ASSPKGQEQY
TRBV9	TRBJ1-5	ASSVGNTLGQPQH
TRBV19	TRBJ1-2	ASSPQGSYGYT
TRBV4-3	TRBJ2-7	ASSPQIGYEQY
TRBV9	TRBJ2-3	ASSMYLRGDTQY
TRBV7-3	TRBJ1-1	ASSLIVLQGNTEAF
TRBV27	TRBJ1-1	ASKRNTEAF
TRBV11-3	TRBJ2-7	ASSETGFYEQY
TRBV4-1	TRBJ1-4	ASSQIRVVGRTNEKLF
TRBV4-3	TRBJ2-1	ASSQATVDSYNEQF
TRBV19	TRBJ2-1	ASSPGYAYNEQF